Listed below are T cell receptor beta chains from one sample, sequenced in a study of early T cells in non-severe SARS-CoV-2 infection. TCRdb passed the 5' RACE reads through MiXCR, listing each CDR3 protein once. The sample comprises approximately 40,000 distinct CDR3 sequences, roughly a tenth of which are singletons, and roughly 9% rests with the top ten. Sequences were obtained from whole blood. The receptor set was obtained from an adult who was a healthcare worker with PCR-confirmed SARS-CoV-2 infection or an uninfected control (not recorded which). Both conserved end residues are part of each CDR3. The order of the fields is clone size, D gene, V gene, J gene, CDR3 protein, CDR3 DNA. The D gene is left open where the match is weak. Rows give clone size only sometimes, using once, few, many, or a class for an expanded clone.

-	-	TRBV7-9	TRBJ1-2	CASSFSMDGYTF	TGTGCCAGCAGCTTCTCCATGGACGGCTACACCTTC
-	-	TRBV29-1	TRBJ1-1	CSVENPVGAFF	TGCAGCGTTGAAAACCCTGTAGGAGCTTTCTTT
-	-	TRBV7-2	TRBJ1-1	CTSSLGWEGVTAFF	TGTACCAGCAGCTTAGGGTGGGAGGGCGTAACAGCTTTCTTT
-	-	TRBV19	TRBJ2-3	CASSRGVSSGTDTQYF	TGTGCCAGTAGTCGCGGTGTAAGCAGTGGGACAGATACGCAGTATTTT
many	TRBD1	TRBV19	TRBJ1-5	CASSSRTGRTNQPQHF	TGTGCCAGTAGTAGTAGGACAGGTCGGACTAATCAGCCCCAGCATTTT
many	-	TRBV7-3	TRBJ2-1	CASSSAGAPYNEQFF	TGTGCCAGCAGCTCCGCAGGGGCACCCTACAATGAGCAGTTCTTC
many	-	TRBV7-9	TRBJ1-6	CASSLGPQGTLHF	TGTGCCAGCAGCTTAGGACCCCAGGGAACCCTCCACTTT
many	-	TRBV7-8	TRBJ2-3	CASSLASTPYTDTQYF	TGTGCCAGCAGCTTGGCCTCGACTCCCTACACAGATACGCAGTATTTT
many	-	TRBV6-2/TRBV6-3	TRBJ1-5	CASSWSGGPRQPQHF	TGTGCCAGCAGTTGGTCCGGGGGGCCGAGGCAGCCCCAGCATTTT
-	TRBD1	TRBV11-1	TRBJ1-1	CASSLAGGLSEAFF	TGTGCCAGCAGCTTAGCAGGGGGCTTGTCTGAAGCTTTCTTT
-	TRBD1	TRBV10-3	TRBJ2-1	CAISTGANEQFF	TGTGCCATCAGTACAGGGGCGAATGAGCAGTTCTTC
-	-	TRBV3-1	TRBJ1-5	CASSQYGGNQPQHF	TGTGCCAGCAGCCAGTATGGGGGCAATCAGCCCCAGCATTTT
many	-	TRBV7-6	TRBJ1-5	CASSLGGASNQPQHF	TGTGCCAGCAGCTTAGGGGGGGCTAGCAATCAGCCCCAGCATTTT
-	TRBD2	TRBV29-1	TRBJ2-3	CSGVSGAQAQYF	TGCAGCGGGGTTAGCGGGGCCCAGGCGCAGTATTTT
few	-	TRBV7-9	TRBJ2-4	CASSPQGNENIQYF	TGTGCCAGCAGCCCCCAGGGTAATGAGAACATTCAGTACTTC
once	TRBD2	TRBV20-1	TRBJ2-7	CSASSSGYEQYF	TGCAGTGCCAGTTCTAGCGGGTACGAGCAGTACTTC
many	TRBD1	TRBV6-1	TRBJ1-6	CASSVGGTALF	TGTGCCAGCAGCGTGGGTGGGACAGCTCTCTTT
many	TRBD1	TRBV10-3	TRBJ2-6	CAISRDRGLGANVLTF	TGTGCCATCAGCCGGGACAGGGGGCTCGGGGCCAACGTCCTGACTTTC
many	TRBD1	TRBV5-1	TRBJ1-2	CASSGTGGQGYGYTF	TGCGCCAGCAGCGGGACAGGGGGCCAAGGCTATGGCTACACCTTC
many	TRBD1	TRBV19	TRBJ1-5	CASLRGQGSNQPQHF	TGTGCCAGCCTTAGGGGACAGGGATCCAATCAGCCCCAGCATTTT
many	TRBD2	TRBV28	TRBJ2-3	CASSYGGGDTQYF	TGTGCCAGCAGTTATGGCGGGGGGGATACGCAGTATTTT
-	-	TRBV28	TRBJ2-7	CASSTTGAHFRQYF	TGTGCCAGCAGTACTACCGGGGCTCACTTCAGGCAGTACTTC
few	-	TRBV7-9	TRBJ2-3	CASSLAGGVVDTQYF	TGTGCCAGCAGCTTAGCGGGCGGGGTTGTTGATACGCAGTATTTT
few	TRBD1	TRBV11-2	TRBJ2-4	CASSFKFPTGVAKNIQYF	TGTGCCAGCAGCTTTAAGTTCCCCACAGGGGTAGCCAAAAACATTCAGTACTTC
-	-	TRBV10-3	TRBJ2-1	CAISPGGYNEQFF	TGTGCCATCAGCCCGGGTGGCTACAATGAGCAGTTCTTC
many	-	TRBV25-1	TRBJ2-7	CASSEWNPYEQYF	TGTGCCAGCAGTGAATGGAACCCCTACGAGCAGTACTTC
few	-	TRBV11-3	TRBJ1-1	CASSFSGAGTEAFF	TGTGCCAGCAGCTTCTCAGGGGCGGGCACTGAAGCTTTCTTT
few	TRBD1	TRBV6-5	TRBJ1-4	CASSYGQGGEKLFF	TGTGCCAGCAGTTACGGACAGGGGGGCGAAAAACTGTTTTTT
-	-	TRBV9	TRBJ2-7	CASSVASSSYEQYF	TGTGCCAGCAGCGTAGCTAGTTCCTCCTACGAGCAGTACTTC
-	TRBD1	TRBV27	TRBJ2-3	CASSSNSRDRGTDTQYF	TGTGCCAGCAGTTCAAACTCCCGGGACAGGGGCACAGATACGCAGTATTTT
many	TRBD1	TRBV11-2	TRBJ1-1	CASSLMGQKNTEAFF	TGTGCCAGCAGCTTAATGGGACAGAAGAACACTGAAGCTTTCTTT
-	-	TRBV5-1	TRBJ2-1	CASSGATGSYNEQFF	TGCGCCAGCAGCGGGGCGACAGGCTCCTACAATGAGCAGTTCTTC
few	TRBD1	TRBV5-1	TRBJ1-2	CASSWGDRDGYTF	TGCGCCAGCAGCTGGGGCGACAGGGATGGCTACACCTTC
-	-	TRBV6-2/TRBV6-3	TRBJ2-7	CASSYAMGLYSYEQYF	TGTGCCAGCAGTTATGCCATGGGACTGTACTCCTACGAGCAGTACTTC
many	-	TRBV19	TRBJ1-1	CASARDISRNTEAFF	TGTGCCAGTGCAAGGGACATCTCCAGGAACACTGAAGCTTTCTTT
few	TRBD2	TRBV19	TRBJ2-7	CASRDSGTSGNSYEQYF	TGTGCCAGTAGGGATTCAGGGACTAGCGGTAACTCCTACGAGCAGTACTTC
many	-	TRBV5-1	TRBJ1-6	CASSLEGRENSPLHF	TGCGCCAGCAGCTTGGAAGGGCGGGAAAATTCACCCCTCCACTTT
-	-	TRBV11-2	TRBJ2-7	CASSLVTGPYEQYF	TGTGCCAGCAGCTTAGTGACGGGCCCCTACGAGCAGTACTTC
-	TRBD2	TRBV24-1	TRBJ2-5	CATSDSKRGGQETQYF	TGTGCCACCAGTGATTCGAAGCGGGGGGGACAAGAGACCCAGTACTTC
few	TRBD1	TRBV2	TRBJ2-2	CASSARTGHTGELFF	TGTGCCAGCAGTGCCAGGACAGGGCACACCGGGGAGCTGTTTTTT
-	-	TRBV6-2/TRBV6-3	TRBJ2-7	CASSYSAGEQYF	TGTGCCAGCAGTTACTCGGCAGGCGAGCAGTACTTC
few	-	TRBV9	TRBJ2-5	CASSVGLQETQYF	TGTGCCAGCAGCGTAGGGTTACAAGAGACCCAGTACTTC
-	TRBD2	TRBV9	TRBJ2-3	CASSEGFPRLAGGPTDTQYF	TGTGCCAGCAGCGAGGGTTTCCCGAGACTAGCGGGGGGACCCACAGATACGCAGTATTTT
many	TRBD1	TRBV6-2/TRBV6-3	TRBJ1-2	CASSYLRTGNYGYTF	TGTGCCAGCAGTTACTTGCGGACAGGGAACTATGGCTACACCTTC
many	-	TRBV7-6	TRBJ2-3	CASSLQGPTDTQYF	TGTGCCAGCAGCTTACAGGGTCCCACAGATACGCAGTATTTT
many	TRBD1	TRBV12-5	TRBJ2-3	CASGSGQGNTDTQYF	TGTGCTAGTGGTTCCGGACAGGGAAACACAGATACGCAGTATTTT
many	TRBD1	TRBV10-3	TRBJ1-3	CAISFAGTGGNTIYF	TGTGCCATCAGTTTTGCCGGGACAGGGGGAAACACCATATATTTT
many	-	TRBV5-4	TRBJ2-2	CASSLPPGLRTGELFF	TGTGCCAGCAGCTTGCCACCGGGACTCCGCACCGGGGAGCTGTTTTTT
few	-	TRBV6-2/TRBV6-3	TRBJ2-3	CASSYPSAADTQYF	TGTGCCAGCAGTTACCCCTCAGCGGCAGATACGCAGTATTTT
many	TRBD1	TRBV5-1	TRBJ2-1	CASSSGQTSYNEQFF	TGCGCCAGCAGCTCGGGACAGACTTCGTACAATGAGCAGTTCTTC